One and the same sample provided the 2 T cell receptor beta chains below, sequenced in a study of Graves' ophthalmopathy and Graves' hyperthyroidism. Using RNA transcripts, the TCR beta CDR3 regions were amplified. After a first-round RT-PCR with HTBI primers, a second-round multiplex PCR was run. TCRdb re-analysed the multiplex PCR reads in MiXCR, keeping a single row per CDR3 protein. The sample holds about 220,000 distinct CDR3 sequences, roughly 21% seen once. The source material was peripheral blood. These TCRs come from a woman in her fifties or sixties with Graves' ophthalmopathy.

V and J are TRBV5-1 and TRBJ2-7; TRBD1 matches at 7 bases. Germline-derived CDR1 and CDR2 are SGHRS and YFSETQ. V was pared by 4 bases and J by 4 bases, with 11 bases of the junction left unmatched. CDR3 length: 15 amino acids. This CDR3 is CASSPSPGTDYEQYF. Here the CDR3 DNA reads TGCGCCAGCAGCCCTTCTCCCGGGACAGATTACGAGCAGTACTTC.

This clonotype was observed many times. J is TRBJ2-5 and V is TRBV5-1, with TRBD2 matching over 10 bases. The trim removed 3 bases at V and 3 bases at J, leaving 8 bases unmatched. There are 16 residues in the CDR3. Per germline, CDR1 SGHRS and CDR2 YFSETQ. The CDR3 DNA is TGCGCCAGCAGCTCGAGCGGGAGGGCCTTAGAAGAGACCCAGTACTTC. Amino acids: CASSSSGRALEETQYF.